This TCR beta chain was obtained from a study of shared clonotypes between healthy human individuals. Study results and limitations: Rarefaction gave evidence that sorted-subset sequencing remained incomplete despite large depth. When naive CD4 clonotypes were compared across a few donors, around 5% were shared.

With 2 bases removed from V and 7 bases from J, the gap between germline ends came to 14 bases. The CDR3 has 14 residues. The V gene's germline CDR1 is MNHEY and CDR2 SMNVEV (reference sequence). Everyone who donated was a Caucasian adult who lived in Nashville, Tennessee. As regards this clone: The antigen remains unidentified.

The data were produced by immunoSEQ multiplex PCR, yet TCRdb's version contains in-frame clones alone and is incomplete. Seen here are around 2.5 million clones, 93% observed once, and the top ten hold more than 0.35%. Material for sequencing was naive CD4+ T cells from PBMCs. The subset denotes: CD45RA+ positively selected. The clonotype originates from a man aged 18 to 29 in good health. Some clones in this sample may be carry-over from other donors' samples. The V and J genes are TRBV27 and TRBJ1-2; TRBD1 might be the D (5 bases). The CDR3 DNA is TGTGCCAGCAGTTTACTGGGCCAGGGTTCTGGCTACACCTTC. It codes for CASSLLGQGSGYTF.